The clone carrying this TCR beta chain was observed many times. Its antigen is currently unknown. The sample originates from a study of T cells in Graves' hyperthyroidism and ophthalmopathy. Study results and limitations: Stable hyperthyroidism and ophthalmopathy were separated using 13 V-J signatures. Most thyroid-expanded clonotypes above 0.001 were also found in blood.

Based on clinical symptoms, serum thyroxine and TRAb, thyroid ultrasound and orbital computed tomography, diagnoses were reached. RNA transcripts yielded amplified TCR beta CDR3 regions. The HTBI primer set was used in a first-round RT-PCR of the TCR CDR3. TCRdb re-called the multiplex PCR reads with MiXCR, one entry per CDR3 protein. Counted here are 500,000 to 800,000 distinct CDR3 sequences, 45% occurring once; the ten biggest clones make up less than 8.5%. V gave up 2 bases and J gave up 1 base, with 14 bases separating them. Germline V gene sequence: CDR1 SQVTM, CDR2 ANQGSEA. The CDR3 is made up of 16 amino acids.

Sequenced input: peripheral blood or thyroid tissue (not recorded which). The chain has TRBV29-1 and TRBJ2-2; no definite D call. The source of this sequence is an adult man with Graves' disease, either hyperthyroidism or ophthalmopathy (not recorded which). CDR3 region: CSVEFVGSGNTGELFF. The CDR3 nucleotides are TGCAGCGTTGAATTCGTGGGTTCGGGGAACACCGGGGAGCTGTTTTTT.